This entry concerns a single TCR beta chain. This specimen belongs to a study of blood T cell repertoires in COVID-19. Data came from immunoSEQ multiplex PCR; TCRdb stores just in-frame clones and leaves some out. This sample has about 280,000 clones, with around 86% found just once. Trimming took off 3 bases at V and 5 bases at J, with 3 bases between the two ends. The V gene's germline CDR1 is SGHTS and CDR2 YDEGEE. There are 11 residues in the CDR3. Sequencing input: peripheral blood. The chain combines TRBV5-8 with TRBJ1-5; no firm D call. This clonotype was obtained from a human donor in a cohort sampled during active COVID-19. The CDR3 nucleotides read TGTGCCAGCAGCTCGTATCAGCCCCAGCATTTT. Its translation: CASSSYQPQHF.